This TCR beta chain stems from a study of radiotherapy plus CTLA-4 blockade in lung cancer. Trimming at V came to 5 bases and at J to 2 bases, leaving 6 bases not matched to a gene. The CDR3 is 14 amino acids. CDR1 is SGHTA, CDR2 FQGNSA, per germline. The data were produced by immunoSEQ multiplex PCR, yet TCRdb's version contains in-frame clones alone and is incomplete. The table has around 40,000 clones, 85% seen once. The chain links TRBV7-2 to TRBJ2-7, with 7 bases aligning to TRBD1. This material consisted of peripheral blood, taken from a patient treated with radiotherapy plus ipilimumab. The clonotype was recovered from a human donor with non-small cell lung cancer who had stable disease on radiotherapy plus ipilimumab. CDR3 protein: CASSITGAPYEQYF. In DNA form, the CDR3 reads TGTGCCAGCAGCATTACAGGGGCCCCCTACGAGCAGTACTTC.